Each of the 16 T cell receptor beta chains below was sequenced from the same sample in a study of cytomegalovirus exposure and HLA in healthy donors listed by TCRdb under 2017. The library was made by the immunoSEQ multiplex PCR assay. For the multiplex PCR, a mixture combining 60 forward primers for TCR Vbeta segments and 13 reverse primers for TCR Jbeta segments was used. TCRdb retrieved this table from immuneACCESS and kept in-frame rearrangements only. Not all clones are present; in checked studies, unresolved V genes account for under half, and no reason is known for the remainder. Within this sample are 110,000 to 150,000 clones, with roughly 76% of them counted one time only. The top ten constitute about 1.3% of the sample. Sequences were obtained from PBMCs. These receptors all stem from a female donor in good health and CMV-seronegative.

The chain employs TRBV28 and TRBJ1-2, with 12 bases lining up with TRBD1. Trimming cost V 5 bases and J 8 bases; bases outside gene matches: 3. In germline, CDR1 is MDHEN, CDR2 SYDVKM. CDR3 length equals 13 residues. This CDR3 is CASSPGTGGGYTF. The CDR3 coding sequence is TGTGCCAGCAGTCCCGGGACAGGGGGCGGCTACACCTTC.

This chain connects TRBV6-6 to TRBJ2-5, with 10 bases aligning to TRBD2. The CDR3 consists of 16 residues. The germline V gene has CDR1 MNHNY and CDR2 SVGAGI (reference sequence). The V and J ends lost 0 bases and 5 bases, in that order; junction bases with no gene match: 6. CDR3 DNA: TGTGCCAGCAGTTACTCGAGGCTAGCGGGAGCGGAGACCCAGTACTTC. It yields the protein CASSYSRLAGAETQYF.

The chain links TRBV20-1 to TRBJ1-1; D is unresolved. Germline V gene data show CDR1 as DFQATT and CDR2 as SNEGSKA (reference sequence). The CDR3 covers 10 residues. V shed 6 bases and J shed 5 bases, with 7 bases lying between them. CDR3 region: CSARWTEAFF. CDR3 in DNA: TGCAGTGCCCGGTGGACTGAAGCTTTCTTT.

This chain joins TRBV4-2 and TRBJ2-1; weak D call: TRBD2 (5 bases). Germline V gene data show CDR1 as LGHNA and CDR2 as YNFKEQ. With 2 bases removed from V and 10 bases from J, the gap between germline ends came to 33 bases. The CDR3 runs to 20 residues. In nucleotides, the CDR3 is TGTGCCAGCAGCCAAAGACCCCTATTAGCCTCTAGCAAGGAGGCTCAGGAGCAGTTCTTC. It encodes CASSQRPLLASSKEAQEQFF.

The CDR3 here is CASSFPRQGGGTDTQYF. CDR3 coding DNA: TGCGCCAGCAGCTTCCCCCGACAGGGCGGGGGCACAGATACGCAGTATTTT. V usage is TRBV5-1 and J usage is TRBJ2-3; tentative D call: TRBD1 (7 bases). The CDR3 loop spans 17 amino acids. The ends were cut back, 2 bases at V and 1 base at J, with 17 bases in the middle. In germline, CDR1 is SGHRS, CDR2 YFSETQ.

CDR3 residues: CASSYYRGSSYEQYF. The CDR3 nucleotides are TGTGCCAGCAGCTATTACAGGGGGAGCTCCTACGAGCAGTACTTC. The rearrangement joins TRBV7-2 to TRBJ2-7; 8 positions agree with TRBD1. This CDR3 contains 15 residues. Germline CDR1 SGHTA, CDR2 FQGNSA. V shed 4 bases and J 0 bases; nucleotides not matched to a gene: 5.

V gene TRBV6-1 combines with J gene TRBJ2-5; D perhaps matches TRBD1 (6 bases). The CDR3 loop spans 13 amino acids. V lost 6 bases and J 10 bases, leaving 18 bases between the germline ends. Germline CDR1 is MNHNS and CDR2 is SASEGT. Here the CDR3 DNA reads TGTGCCAGCAGCCCGTCAGGACAGCCTGGCCAGTACTTC. Protein: CASSPSGQPGQYF.

V and J are TRBV4-1 and TRBJ2-2, with 10 bases identical to TRBD2. This CDR3 region has 17 residues. Per germline, CDR1 MGHRA and CDR2 YSYEKL. Unmatched junction bases numbered 7, after V lost 0 bases and J lost 6 bases. The CDR3 DNA reads as TGCGCCAGCAGCCAAGATCGGGAGACTAGCGGGTCCGGGGAGCTGTTTTTT. This gives the protein CASSQDRETSGSGELFF.

V is TRBV4-2 and J is TRBJ2-3; D is unclear. V shed 2 bases and J shed 5 bases, with 5 bases lying between them. Germline V gene sequence: CDR1 LGHNA, CDR2 YNFKEQ. This CDR3 is built from 12 residues. CDR3 protein: CASSQRVDTQYF. CDR3 in DNA: TGTGCCAGCAGCCAACGGGTAGATACGCAGTATTTT.

The chain carries TRBV6-1 and TRBJ2-7, with 8 bases matching TRBD2. The CDR3 totals 12 residues. The germline gives CDR1 MNHNS, CDR2 SASEGT. After removal of 10 bases from V and 1 base from J, the junction contained 3 bases not matched to a gene. The CDR3 DNA reads TGTGCCATCACGGGGGGGTCCTACGAGCAGTACTTC. Protein product: CAITGGSYEQYF.

This clone was found once. This chain connects TRBV28 to TRBJ2-1; no clear D gene. Germline-derived CDR1 and CDR2 are MDHEN and SYDVKM. The CDR3 has 16 residues. V was clipped by 5 bases and J by 0 bases, with 14 bases between them. For the CDR3, the DNA is TGTGCCAGCAGTCCCGGTGCAGCTAGCTCCTACAATGAGCAGTTCTTC. Protein product: CASSPGAASSYNEQFF.

Written as DNA, the CDR3 is TGTGCCAGCAGCTTAGAGGACAGCTATGGCTACACCTTC. Translated, it gives CASSLEDSYGYTF. The chain combines TRBV11-2 with TRBJ1-2, with D perhaps TRBD1 (6 bases). Germline V gene sequence: CDR1 SGHAT, CDR2 FQNNGV. Trimming left V 0 bases short and J 4 bases short, with 6 bases between. This CDR3 region has 13 residues.

This chain connects TRBV7-9 to TRBJ2-7, with 8 bases identical to TRBD2. The J segment lost 6 bases and the V segment lost 7 bases, leaving 5 bases of the junction unmatched. Germline lookup yields CDR1 SEHNR and CDR2 FQNEAQ (reference sequence). The CDR3 runs 12 residues. The CDR3 DNA is TGTGCCAGCACTCTTAGCGGGGTCGAGCAGTACTTC. Translating it yields CASTLSGVEQYF.

V is TRBV29-1 and J is TRBJ1-2, with 7 positions matching TRBD1. The CDR3 length is 13 residues. The germline V gene has CDR1 SQVTM and CDR2 ANQGSEA. Trimming took 7 bases from V and 3 from J; bases not matched to a gene: 8. CDR3 in amino acids: CSAGTAYDYGYTF. CDR3 DNA: TGCAGCGCTGGGACAGCCTATGACTATGGCTACACCTTC.

This chain links TRBV7-8 with TRBJ2-7; 11 nucleotides align to TRBD1. The CDR3 has 14 residues. V trimming: 0 bases; J trimming: 6 bases; junction bases outside the gene matches: 1. Germline V CDR1 and CDR2: SGHVS, FQNEAQ. CDR3 sequence (DNA): TGTGCCAGCAGCTTAGCAGGGACAGGGGGCGAGCAGTACTTC. It translates to CASSLAGTGGEQYF.

This clone came up once. CDR3 nucleotide sequence: TGTGCCAGCAGCCCACGAAGGGGGGGTTACAATGAGCAGTTCTTC. Protein sequence: CASSPRRGGYNEQFF. The chain has TRBV27 and TRBJ2-1; a possible D gene is TRBD2 (7 bases). The CDR3 spans 15 residues. V was shortened by 6 bases and J by 4 bases, with 16 bases between the two germline ends. The germline gives CDR1 MNHEY, CDR2 SMNVEV (reference sequence).